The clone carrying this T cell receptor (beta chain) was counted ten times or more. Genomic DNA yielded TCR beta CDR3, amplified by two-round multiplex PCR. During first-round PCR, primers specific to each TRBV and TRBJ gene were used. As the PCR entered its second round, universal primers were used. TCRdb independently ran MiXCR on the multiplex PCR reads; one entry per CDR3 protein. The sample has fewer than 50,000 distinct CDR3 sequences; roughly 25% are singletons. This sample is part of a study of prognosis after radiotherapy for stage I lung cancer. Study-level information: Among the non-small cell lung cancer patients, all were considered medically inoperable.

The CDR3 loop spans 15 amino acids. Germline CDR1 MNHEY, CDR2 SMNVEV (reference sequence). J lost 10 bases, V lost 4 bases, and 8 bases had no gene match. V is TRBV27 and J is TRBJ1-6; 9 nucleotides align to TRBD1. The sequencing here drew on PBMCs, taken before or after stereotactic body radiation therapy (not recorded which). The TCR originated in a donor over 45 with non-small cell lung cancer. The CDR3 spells CASSSWTGAVSPLHF. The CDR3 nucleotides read TGTGCCAGCAGTTCCTGGACAGGGGCGGTCTCACCCCTCCACTTT.